The 8 T cell receptor beta chains given below trace back to one sample, sequenced in a study of OX40 agonist ivuxolimab in advanced cancers. The repertoire was sequenced with immunoSEQ multiplex PCR; TCRdb's copy has only in-frame clones and lacks some. The sample has approximately 75,000 clones; around 82% are singletons. Here the sequenced sample was CD4+ or CD8+ T cells sorted from blood, taken in a trial of the OX40 agonist ivuxolimab. The receptors derive from an adult with an advanced solid tumor such as melanoma, head and neck, liver or kidney cancer.

This chain connects TRBV6-4 to TRBJ2-2; D might be TRBD1 (5 bases). The CDR3 has 14 amino acids. Per germline, CDR1 MRHNA and CDR2 SNTAGT. The V end was cut by 6 bases, the J end by 1 base, with 9 bases between. The CDR3 coding sequence is TGTGCCAGCAGAGTAAGGGGGAACACCGGGGAGCTGTTTTTT. The encoded protein is CASRVRGNTGELFF.

The chain uses TRBV7-2 and TRBJ2-5; D not certain. The length of the CDR3 is 12 residues. The germline V gene has CDR1 SGHTA and CDR2 FQGNSA. V was cut by 6 bases and J by 4 bases, with 9 bases left in between. DNA for the CDR3: TGTGCCAGCAGTCTAATCGGAGAGACCCAGTACTTC. Residues: CASSLIGETQYF.

This chain uses TRBV7-2 with TRBJ2-7; 12 bases are shared with TRBD2. The CDR3 covers 15 residues. Germline lookup yields CDR1 SGHTA and CDR2 FQGNSA. The V segment lost 4 bases and the J segment 2 bases; nucleotides outside the gene matches: 3. The CDR3 nucleotides read TGTGCCAGCAGCTGGGGGACTAGCGGGCCCTACGAGCAGTACTTC. It specifies CASSWGTSGPYEQYF.

V gene TRBV7-6 combines with J gene TRBJ2-7; no firm D call. Germline V gene lookup returns CDR1 SGHVS and CDR2 FNYEAQ. The CDR3 sequence is 15 residues long. The V gene lost 5 bases and the J gene lost 0 bases, with 14 bases spanning the gap. CDR3 loop: CASSQAPGRSYEQYF. The DNA for the CDR3 is TGTGCCAGCAGCCAAGCCCCGGGTCGCTCCTACGAGCAGTACTTC.

The gene calls are TRBV6-5 and TRBJ2-3, with D possibly matching TRBD1 (6 bases). Trimming took off 2 bases at V and 4 bases at J, with 13 bases between the two ends. The CDR3 totals 15 residues. Germline values: CDR1 MNHEY, CDR2 SVGAGI. The CDR3: CASSYRSTGSDTQYF. CDR3 DNA: TGTGCCAGCAGTTACCGGTCAACAGGGTCAGATACGCAGTATTTT.

The CDR3 sequence is CASSPQGSADTQYF. In nucleotides, the CDR3 is TGTGCCAGCAGCCCGCAGGGGTCCGCCGATACGCAGTATTTT. The rearrangement joins TRBV5-6 to TRBJ2-3; maybe TRBD1 (6 bases). V was trimmed by 4 bases and J by 6 bases, leaving 15 bases between them. Germline assignment: CDR1 SGHDT and CDR2 YYEEEE. The CDR3 sequence is 14 residues long.

The gene calls are TRBV7-2 and TRBJ1-1; D ambiguous. The CDR3 has 14 residues. The ends were cut back, 5 bases at V and 4 bases at J, with 14 bases in the middle. In germline, CDR1 is SGHTA, CDR2 FQGNSA. The CDR3 bases are TGTGCCAGCAGCCCTGGCCCAACGGGCACTGAAGCTTTCTTT. Translated, it gives CASSPGPTGTEAFF. The whole variable domain, filled in from reference TRBV7-2 and TRBJ1-1, reads GAGVSQSPSNKVTEKGKDVELRCDPISGHTALYWYRQSLGQGLEFLIYFQGNSAPDKSGLPSDRFSAERTGGSVSTLTIQRTQQEDSAVYLCASSPGPTGTEAFFGQGTRLTVV.

J is TRBJ2-5 and V is TRBV28; TRBD2 matches 7 bases. The CDR3 consists of 14 residues. CDR1 and CDR2 (germline): MDHEN, SYDVKM. With 5 bases clipped from V and 0 bases from J, the junction kept 3 bases outside the gene matches. CDR3 sequence reads: CASSLGTNQETQYF. Written as DNA, the CDR3 is TGTGCCAGCAGTCTCGGGACTAACCAAGAGACCCAGTACTTC.